The entry below describes one TCR beta chain. As handled by the study authors: For nucleated cells, counts were estimated from reference gene primer amplification. TCRdb's copy holds only in-frame clones and misses some; the assay was immunoSEQ multiplex PCR. V, J and clone size are those of that table, while D and trimming were read from the DNA. The data contain 150,000 to 200,000 clones, about 88% of them singletons. This CDR3 is built from 12 residues. The germline gives CDR1 MNHEY, CDR2 SVGAGI. V gave up 7 bases and J gave up 8 bases; unmatched junction bases: 7. The data were taken from a study of blood T cell repertoires in COVID-19. Study as a whole: The United States, Italy and Spain provided the acute and convalescent COVID-19 samples. PBMCs, B-cell-depleted T cells, or T cells provided the cDNA or gDNA that made up the material.

Material: peripheral blood. The sequence derives from a man in his 60s with acute or convalescent COVID-19. The chain is built from TRBV6-5 and TRBJ1-2, with 7 nucleotides matching TRBD1. CDR3: CASTRGLGGYTF. CDR3 bases: TGTGCCAGCACGAGGGGGCTGGGAGGCTACACCTTC.